This entry lists 4 T cell receptor beta chains sequenced from one sample in a study of technical replicates of blood from several donors (dated by TCRdb to the late 2010s). Libraries were built with the immunoSEQ multiplex PCR assay. TCRdb provides this immuneACCESS table in a form limited to in-frame rearrangements. Some clones are lacking; in checked studies, under half of them reflect an unresolved V gene, and why the rest are absent is not known. This sample gives 65,000 to 90,000 clones in total; about 86% of them show up just once. The top ten clones comprise roughly 4.8% of the sample. The material sequenced was PBMCs. These receptors all stem from a human donor in good health. Some clones in this sample may be carry-over from other donors' samples.

As concerns this clone: This CDR3 is also generated by other DNA sequences in the sample. The chain joins TRBV6-5 to TRBJ1-5; D is unclear. V dropped 3 bases and J dropped 1 base, with 7 bases sitting between them. The CDR3 runs to 14 residues. Germline V gives CDR1 MNHEY, CDR2 SVGAGI. The CDR3 region is CASSYGRSNQPQHF. CDR3 in DNA: TGTGCCAGCAGTTATGGCAGGAGCAATCAGCCCCAGCATTTT.

The chain has TRBV7-3 and TRBJ2-5, with D possibly matching TRBD1 (5 bases). From germline, CDR1 is SGHTA and CDR2 FQGTGA. The length of the CDR3 is 13 residues. The V gene lost 3 bases and the J gene lost 3 bases, with 8 bases spanning the gap. This CDR3 reads CASSFGREETQYF. The CDR3 DNA is TGTGCCAGCAGCTTTGGCAGGGAAGAGACCCAGTACTTC.

V is TRBV4-1 and J is TRBJ2-2, with TRBD2 identical over 8 bases. This CDR3 comprises 15 residues. CDR1 is MGHRA, CDR2 YSYEKL, per germline. Unmatched junction bases numbered 6, after V lost 2 bases and J lost 7 bases. CDR3 sequence: CASSQQAGVSGELFF. DNA of the CDR3: TGCGCCAGCAGCCAACAAGCGGGAGTAAGCGGGGAGCTGTTTTTT.

J is TRBJ1-1 and V is TRBV28; unclear D gene. CDR3 size: 11 residues. Germline V CDR1 and CDR2: MDHEN, SYDVKM. Trimming removed 8 bases at V and 2 bases at J, with 6 bases between. The CDR3 DNA follows: TGTGCCAGCTGCGATAACACTGAAGCTTTCTTT. Translation: CASCDNTEAFF.